Below are 29 T cell receptor beta chains sequenced from a single sample in a study of T-cell memory formation after mild COVID-19. TCRdb analysed the 5' RACE reads with MiXCR anew, one entry per CDR3 protein. This table holds 500,000 to 600,000 distinct CDR3 sequences, roughly 18% found once. Sequenced: PBMCs or a T cell subset sorted from them (not recorded which). All receptors derive from an adult woman who had mild COVID-19 (a few samples of this study predate the infection). Cell type and time point are not known.

This clonotype appeared a few times. V and J are TRBV20-1 and TRBJ2-5; a possible D gene is TRBD1 (5 bases). The V end lost 0 bases, the J end lost 5 bases, and 10 bases lay between the germline ends. The CDR3 sequence is 13 residues long. Germline V CDR1 and CDR2: DFQATT, SNEGSKA (reference sequence). The CDR3 loop reads CSARDPRVETQYF. As DNA, the CDR3 is TGCAGTGCTAGAGACCCCAGGGTGGAGACCCAGTACTTC.

In its sample, this clonotype was seen a few times. The chain couples TRBV12-3 or TRBV12-4 to TRBJ1-4, with TRBD1 as a possible D gene (6 bases). Between the trimmed V and J ends, which lost 5 bases and 7 bases, there was a span of 14 bases. CDR3 length equals 14 residues. The CDR3 sequence: CASSEGQLGEKLFF. For the CDR3, the DNA is TGTGCCAGCAGTGAAGGACAGTTAGGTGAAAAACTGTTTTTT.

This clonotype was seen a few times. The chain is built from TRBV7-6 and TRBJ2-3; 9 bases are a match to TRBD1. V gave up 4 bases and J gave up 0 bases; unmatched junction bases: 11. The germline V gene encodes CDR1 SGHVS and CDR2 FNYEAQ. The CDR3 has 18 residues. The CDR3 DNA reads as TGTGCCAGCAGCTCAATTAGGGGGGACAGGGTGAGCACAGATACGCAGTATTTT. This codes for CASSSIRGDRVSTDTQYF.

This clonotype has at least ten counts. This chain uses TRBV5-1 with TRBJ2-7; D not certain. CDR3 length: 14 amino acids. Germline CDR1 is SGHRS and CDR2 is YFSETQ. With 7 bases removed from V and 0 bases from J, the gap between germline ends came to 14 bases. The CDR3 DNA reads as TGCGCCAGCGGAATTAACCCAGGCTCCTACGAGCAGTACTTC. As protein: CASGINPGSYEQYF. The variable domain in full, with the rest retrieved from reference TRBV5-1 and TRBJ2-7, is KAGVTQTPRYLIKTRGQQVTLSCSPISGHRSVSWYQQTPGQGLQFLFEYFSETQRNKGNFPGRFSGRQFSNSRSEMNVSTLELGDSALYLCASGINPGSYEQYFGPGTRLTVT.

This clonotype occurred a few times. This chain connects TRBV12-3 or TRBV12-4 to TRBJ1-4; possible D gene TRBD1, 6 bases. CDR3 size: 14 residues. Deletions cut 6 bases from V and 2 bases from J, with 10 bases between. CDR3 nucleotides: TGTGCCAGCAGCTCCAGGGGTACTAATGAAAAACTGTTTTTT. Its protein product is CASSSRGTNEKLFF.

This clonotype was seen a handful of times. The V call is TRBV2, the J call TRBJ2-3; D is unresolved. The length of the CDR3 is 12 residues. V lost 0 bases and J lost 3, with 1 base in between. CDR1 and CDR2 (germline): SNHLY, FYNNEI. Here the CDR3 DNA reads TGTGCCAGCAGTGAAGCAACAGATACGCAGTATTTT. This codes for CASSEATDTQYF. The whole variable domain, filled in from reference TRBV2 and TRBJ2-3, reads EPEVTQTPSHQVTQMGQEVILRCVPISNHLYFYWYRQILGQKVEFLVSFYNNEISEKSEIFDDQFSVERPDGSNFTLKIRSTKLEDSAMYFCASSEATDTQYFGPGTRLTVL.

The rearrangement joins TRBV7-9 to TRBJ2-7; 7 bases map to TRBD2. Trimming at V came to 3 bases and at J to 3 bases, leaving 8 bases not matched to a gene. Per the germline V gene, CDR1 is SEHNR and CDR2 is FQNEAQ (reference sequence). The CDR3 loop spans 15 amino acids. The CDR3: CASSFTNQRDYEQYF. The CDR3 coding sequence is TGTGCCAGCAGCTTCACTAACCAGCGGGACTACGAGCAGTACTTC.

CDR3 nucleotide sequence: TGTGCCAGCAGGATAACTAGGAGCGGAGATGAGCAGTTCTTC. Protein product: CASRITRSGDEQFF. V usage is TRBV6-2 or TRBV6-3 and J usage is TRBJ2-1; D might be TRBD2 (5 bases). The CDR3 runs to 14 residues. CDR1 MNHEY and CDR2 SVGEGT come from the germline V gene. V was cut by 6 bases and J by 8 bases, with 17 bases left in between.

The genes are TRBV5-1 and TRBJ1-1; D uncertain. The V end was cut by 7 bases, the J end by 3 bases, with 10 bases between. The CDR3 is 12 amino acids. Germline V gene sequence: CDR1 SGHRS, CDR2 YFSETQ. The CDR3 nucleotides are TGCGCCAGCTCAATACCGGACACTGAAGCTTTCTTT. This codes for CASSIPDTEAFF. Full variable domain (remainder filled in from reference TRBV5-1 and TRBJ1-1): KAGVTQTPRYLIKTRGQQVTLSCSPISGHRSVSWYQQTPGQGLQFLFEYFSETQRNKGNFPGRFSGRQFSNSRSEMNVSTLELGDSALYLCASSIPDTEAFFGQGTRLTVV.

The J gene is TRBJ1-6, the V gene TRBV12-3 or TRBV12-4, with D perhaps TRBD1 (6 bases). The CDR3 loop spans 13 amino acids. The V end lost 7 bases, the J end lost 10 bases, and 14 bases lay between the germline ends. CDR3 region: CASTGASYSPLHF. CDR3 DNA sequence: TGTGCCAGCACGGGGGCCAGTTACTCACCCCTCCACTTT.

The rearrangement uses TRBV7-3 and TRBJ2-5; a possible D gene is TRBD2 (6 bases). CDR3 length equals 16 residues. V was pared by 2 bases and J by 3 bases, with 16 bases between. From germline, CDR1 is SGHTA and CDR2 FQGTGA. The CDR3 protein is CASSLYPGLAKETQYF. In DNA, the CDR3 is TGTGCCAGCAGCTTATACCCCGGGCTAGCGAAAGAGACCCAGTACTTC.

This clonotype appeared a few times. The chain joins TRBV27 to TRBJ1-1; D not certain. The CDR3 has 15 amino acids. V was trimmed by 4 bases and J by 1 base, leaving 13 bases between them. Germline-derived CDR1 and CDR2 are MNHEY and SMNVEV (reference sequence). CDR3 residues: CASSSPVSANTEAFF. CDR3 nucleotide sequence: TGTGCCAGCAGTTCCCCAGTATCGGCGAACACTGAAGCTTTCTTT.

CDR3 nucleotides: TGCAGCGCCACCCGACAGGGGGACAAAAACATTCAGTACTTC. This codes for CSATRQGDKNIQYF. The chain is built from TRBV29-1 and TRBJ2-4, with 9 bases that match TRBD1. CDR1 is SQVTM and CDR2 is ANQGSEA in the germline V gene. The length of the CDR3 is 14 residues. Trimming took 7 bases from V and 3 from J; bases not matched to a gene: 7.

About this clonotype itself: Compared with germline, one end of the junction differs, possibly owing to a read error. V usage is TRBV4-1 and J usage is TRBJ1-6, with D uncertain. CDR3 length equals 14 residues. Germline V gene sequence: CDR1 MGHRA, CDR2 YSYEKL. The CDR3: CASSQERYNSPLHF. Here the CDR3 DNA reads TGCGCCAGCAGTCAAGAACGTTATAATTCACCCCTCCACTTT.

As concerns this clonotype: The junction does not match germline at one end; this may be a read error. This chain connects TRBV29-1 to TRBJ1-2; D is ambiguous. The CDR3 has 13 amino acids. Germline lookup yields CDR1 SQVTM and CDR2 ANQGSEA. CDR3 sequence: CSVEIFSAGGYNF. CDR3 sequence (DNA): TGCAGCGTTGAAATCTTCTCTGCGGGAGGCTACAACTTC. Supplemented by reference TRBV29-1 and TRBJ1-2, the full variable domain reads SAVISQKPSRDICQRGTSLTIQCQVDSQVTMMFWYRQQPGQSLTLIATANQGSEATYESGFVIDKFPISRPNLTFSTLTVSNMSPEDSSIYLCSVEIFSAGGYNFGSGTRLTVV.

The V gene is TRBV12-3 or TRBV12-4, the J gene TRBJ2-7; perhaps TRBD2 as D (6 bases). The V gene lost 4 bases and the J gene lost 0 bases, with 13 bases spanning the gap. The CDR3 has 15 residues. CDR3 in amino acids: CASSSRLGGSYEQYF. DNA for the CDR3: TGTGCCAGCAGTTCCAGGTTGGGGGGCTCCTACGAGCAGTACTTC.

This clonotype was observed a handful of times. The chain links TRBV29-1 to TRBJ2-7; D not resolved. The germline gives CDR1 SQVTM, CDR2 ANQGSEA. This CDR3 is built from 12 residues. V gave up 4 bases and J gave up 0 bases, with 7 bases separating them. In DNA form, the CDR3 reads TGCAGCGTTGGTACACTCTCCTACGAGCAGTACTTC. Its protein is CSVGTLSYEQYF.

The rearrangement links TRBV12-3 or TRBV12-4 to TRBJ2-3; TRBD2 matches at 9 bases. The CDR3 contains 16 residues. V was clipped by 3 bases and J by 3 bases; unmatched bases: 7. CDR3 protein: CASSLGPSGETDTQYF. The CDR3 nucleotides read TGTGCCAGCAGTTTGGGTCCTAGCGGGGAAACAGATACGCAGTATTTT.

This clonotype has ten or more counts. V and J are TRBV10-3 and TRBJ1-5; D is ambiguous. The CDR3 sequence is 13 residues long. The ends were cut back, 10 bases at V and 5 bases at J, with 15 bases in the middle. Germline CDR1 reads ENHRY; CDR2 reads SYGVKD. The chain's CDR3 is CATGTYVDQPQHF. CDR3 nucleotides: TGTGCCACCGGAACCTATGTAGATCAGCCCCAGCATTTT.

The chain couples TRBV30 to TRBJ2-1; 7 bases are shared with TRBD1. The CDR3 consists of 14 residues. Germline loops: CDR1 GTSNPN, CDR2 SVGIG (reference sequence). The junction had 7 bases not matched to a gene; V was cut back by 0 bases and J by 8 bases. The CDR3 DNA follows: TGTGCCTGGAGTGTACTTGGAAGGGGGCATGAGCAGTTCTTC. It yields the protein CAWSVLGRGHEQFF.

In its sample, this clonotype was seen a few times. CDR3 amino acids: CASSVPPYGGYTF. CDR3 bases: TGTGCCAGCAGCGTCCCGCCCTACGGTGGCTACACCTTC. The chain recombines TRBV9 with TRBJ1-2; no clear D. The CDR3 loop spans 13 amino acids. V lost 2 bases and J 7 bases, leaving 12 bases between the germline ends. Germline CDR1 reads SGDLS; CDR2 reads YYNGEE.

This chain uses TRBV7-9 with TRBJ1-4; the D gene is possibly TRBD1 (6 bases). Germline CDR1 is SEHNR and CDR2 is FQNEAQ (reference sequence). The CDR3 covers 15 residues. V gave up 3 bases and J gave up 5 bases, with 13 bases separating them. For the CDR3, the DNA is TGTGCCAGCAGCTTCGAAGGAGGGGGAAATGAAAAACTGTTTTTT. Protein: CASSFEGGGNEKLFF.

This clonotype was picked up a small number of times. The chain employs TRBV7-2 and TRBJ2-3; D might be TRBD2 (5 bases). The CDR3 covers 15 residues. Deletions cut 5 bases from V and 1 base from J, with 13 bases between. CDR1 and CDR2 from the germline V gene are SGHTA and FQGNSA. CDR3: CASSREVGGTDTQYF. In DNA form, the CDR3 reads TGTGCCAGCAGCCGCGAGGTGGGAGGCACAGATACGCAGTATTTT. The full variable domain, with the rest looked up from reference TRBV7-2 and TRBJ2-3, is GAGVSQSPSNKVTEKGKDVELRCDPISGHTALYWYRQSLGQGLEFLIYFQGNSAPDKSGLPSDRFSAERTGGSVSTLTIQRTQQEDSAVYLCASSREVGGTDTQYFGPGTRLTVL.

This clonotype was seen a few times. The genes are TRBV14 and TRBJ1-1; D gene ambiguous. This CDR3 region has 17 residues. Trimming took 0 bases from V and 2 from J, leaving 16 bases between them. In germline, CDR1 is SGHDN, CDR2 FVKESK. CDR3 coding DNA: TGTGCCAGCAGCCAAGATCTGGTTCGGGCAGTCAACACTGAAGCTTTCTTT. This codes for CASSQDLVRAVNTEAFF.

This clonotype was recorded a few times. This rearrangement joins TRBV6-2 or TRBV6-3 to TRBJ2-3; TRBD2 aligns across 11 bases. CDR1 is MNHEY, CDR2 SVGEGT, per germline. V trimming: 5 bases; J trimming: 7 bases; junction bases outside the gene matches: 5. The CDR3 has 14 residues. CDR3 loop: CASSILAGVNTQYF. The CDR3 DNA is TGTGCCAGCAGTATACTAGCGGGAGTGAATACGCAGTATTTT.

This clonotype was seen a few times. The chain has TRBV19 and TRBJ2-3; maybe TRBD2 (6 bases). The CDR3 has 11 residues. The germline V gene has CDR1 LNHDA and CDR2 SQIVND (reference sequence). V lost 7 bases and J 4 bases, leaving 6 bases between the germline ends. The CDR3 spells CASTSADTQYF. CDR3 nucleotide sequence: TGTGCCAGTACTAGCGCAGATACGCAGTATTTT.

The chain couples TRBV11-2 to TRBJ1-4; D remains unclear. In germline, CDR1 is SGHAT, CDR2 FQNNGV. This CDR3 spans 11 amino acids. The V end lost 4 bases, the J end lost 10 bases, and 7 bases lay between the germline ends. CDR3 amino acids: CASSSTRKLFF. The CDR3 DNA sequence: TGTGCCAGCAGCTCTACCCGAAAACTGTTTTTT.

The chain links TRBV19 to TRBJ1-5; D gene ambiguous. The ends were cut back, 3 bases at V and 0 bases at J, with 9 bases in the middle. This CDR3 is built from 15 residues. Germline assignment: CDR1 LNHDA and CDR2 SQIVND (reference sequence). The CDR3 nucleotides are TGTGCCAGTAGTATTCAAGGGTATAGCAATCAGCCCCAGCATTTT. Protein: CASSIQGYSNQPQHF.

This clonotype was counted a few times. J is TRBJ2-7 and V is TRBV2; perhaps TRBD1 as D (6 bases). Trimming removed 3 bases from V and 0 bases from J, with 9 bases in between. In germline, CDR1 is SNHLY, CDR2 FYNNEI. The CDR3 totals 14 residues. Here the CDR3 DNA reads TGTGCCAGCAGTGATTGGACAGCCTCCTACGAGCAGTACTTC. It codes for CASSDWTASYEQYF.